A selection of T cell receptor beta chains follows, all from one sample in a study of CD8 T cells in Susac syndrome. TCRdb processed the immunoSEQ multiplex PCR reads anew with MiXCR; each CDR3 protein has one entry. The repertoire holds 100,000 to 150,000 distinct CDR3 sequences, with roughly 94% as singletons. Sequencing used CD8+ T cells from PBMCs. All receptors come from a human donor with Susac syndrome. Each CDR3 is given with its conserved first and last residue. D genes are given only for firm matches. Clone size is not always given. Where it is, it says once, few, many or a class for expanded clones.

NA	TRBJ2-3	TRBV24-1	NA	TGTGCCACCAGGTCCAGCCAAGCAGATACGCAGTATTTT	CATRSSQADTQYF
NA	TRBJ2-5	TRBV5-6	TRBD2	TGTGCCAGCAGCTCCGGGACTACGGTACCCCAAGAGACCCAGTACTTC	CASSSGTTVPQETQYF
once	TRBJ1-3	TRBV12-3/TRBV12-4	NA	TGTGCCAGCAGTCGACAGATCTCTGGAAACACCATATATTTT	CASSRQISGNTIYF
NA	TRBJ2-7	TRBV7-9	NA	TGTGCCAGCAGCTTAGCCTCCAGGGAACCCCTCTACGAGCAGTACTTC	CASSLASREPLYEQYF
NA	TRBJ1-1	TRBV18	NA	TGTGCCAGTTCAGGCCCCTTCGCCACTGAAGCTTTCTTT	CASSGPFATEAFF
NA	TRBJ2-5	TRBV9	NA	TGTGCCAGCAGCGTAGCGGGGGGCTGGGAGACCCAGTACTTC	CASSVAGGWETQYF
NA	TRBJ2-1	TRBV5-4	TRBD2	TGTGCCAGCAGCCCAGGACTAGCAGACTCCTACAATGAGCAGTTCTTC	CASSPGLADSYNEQFF
NA	TRBJ1-2	TRBV29-1	TRBD1	TGCAGCGTTGACCGGGACAGGGAGTCCTATGGCTACACCTTC	CSVDRDRESYGYTF
NA	TRBJ2-7	TRBV29-1	NA	TGCAGCGTTGGGATTAGGGACGGACCCTACGAGCAGTACTTC	CSVGIRDGPYEQYF
NA	TRBJ2-3	TRBV5-4	NA	TGTGCCAGCAGCTTGGCCTCGTACACAGATACGCAGTATTTT	CASSLASYTDTQYF
NA	TRBJ2-5	TRBV18	NA	TGTGCCAGCTCACCCACCCGAGGCGGGGCGCCGGGGGTGGAGACCCAGTACTTC	CASSPTRGGAPGVETQYF
NA	TRBJ1-2	TRBV29-1	TRBD1	TGCAGCGTTGAAGGAGAAGCAGGGGGCGTGGACTATGGCTACACCTTC	CSVEGEAGGVDYGYTF
NA	TRBJ2-4	TRBV5-4	NA	TGTGCCAGCAGCGACACTACGGGAGACATTCAGTACTTC	CASSDTTGDIQYF
NA	TRBJ2-3	TRBV7-6	NA	TGTGCCAGCAGCTTATTTGCCCCAGATACGCAGTATTTT	CASSLFAPDTQYF
NA	TRBJ2-7	TRBV9	NA	TGTGCCAGCAGCGTAGGAGGACAGCCCTACGAGCAGTACTTC	CASSVGGQPYEQYF
NA	TRBJ1-6	TRBV6-1	TRBD1	TGTGCCAGCAGTGACAATTATCGACAGGGGGATAATTCACCCCTCCACTTT	CASSDNYRQGDNSPLHF
NA	TRBJ1-1	TRBV7-9	TRBD1	TGTGCCAGCAGCTTAGATCCCGGGACAGGGGGCGCGGACACTGAAGCTTTCTTT	CASSLDPGTGGADTEAFF
NA	TRBJ1-2	TRBV25-1	TRBD1	TGTGCCAGCAGTGAGAGGGACAGACGCTATGGCTACACCTTC	CASSERDRRYGYTF
once	TRBJ1-1	TRBV19	TRBD1	TGTGCCAGTGACAGGGGAGGAAGCACTGAAGCTTTCTTT	CASDRGGSTEAFF
NA	TRBJ1-2	TRBV30	NA	TGTGCCTGGAGTATCCGGGGCTATGGCTACACCTTC	CAWSIRGYGYTF
once	TRBJ2-5	TRBV12-3/TRBV12-4	NA	TGTGCCAGCACCAGCGGTAGGGTTCCAGAGACCCAGTACTTC	CASTSGRVPETQYF
few	TRBJ1-1	TRBV7-9	NA	TGTGCCAGCAGCCCCGGACAGCTCGAAGCTTTCTTT	CASSPGQLEAFF
NA	TRBJ1-2	TRBV9	NA	TGTGCCAGCAGCGTAGGAGGTAGTACGAATGGCTACACCTTC	CASSVGGSTNGYTF
NA	TRBJ2-1	TRBV20-1	TRBD2	TGCAGTGCCCCGGGGGGGAGCGGGGGCCTCGCCGATGAGCAGTTCTTC	CSAPGGSGGLADEQFF
NA	TRBJ1-1	TRBV9	NA	TGTGCCAGCAGCGTAGAGGGGAAGTTCACTGAAGCTTTCTTT	CASSVEGKFTEAFF
once	TRBJ1-2	TRBV29-1	NA	TGCAGCGTTGAGAGCAGCTATGGCTACACCTTC	CSVESSYGYTF
NA	TRBJ2-1	TRBV7-9	TRBD1	TGTGCCAGCAGCTTATTTACAGGGGAAAATGAGCAGTTCTTC	CASSLFTGENEQFF
NA	TRBJ1-1	TRBV5-6	NA	TGTGCCAGCAGCAGTCGACGCTATCACACTGAAGCTTTCTTT	CASSSRRYHTEAFF
once	TRBJ2-1	TRBV4-1	TRBD1	TGCGCCAGCAGCCAAGATCTCTGGGACAGGAACAATGAGCAGTTCTTC	CASSQDLWDRNNEQFF
NA	TRBJ2-1	TRBV7-8	TRBD2	TGTGCCAGCAGCGCGGCGTGGCTAGCGGGGTTTTCTGAGCAGTTCTTC	CASSAAWLAGFSEQFF
NA	TRBJ2-1	TRBV4-3	TRBD2	TGCGCCAGCAGCCAAGCGACGGGGGGCTACAATGAGCAGTTCTTC	CASSQATGGYNEQFF
NA	TRBJ2-1	TRBV27	TRBD1	TGTGCCAGCAGTTATACGGGGACAGTCAATGAGCAGTTCTTC	CASSYTGTVNEQFF
NA	TRBJ2-5	TRBV9	NA	TGTGCCAGCAGCGTGGGCTCCGTCCAAGAGACCCAGTACTTC	CASSVGSVQETQYF
NA	TRBJ1-5	TRBV6-5	NA	TGTGCCAGCAGTGGATCTGGACAGCCCCAGCATTTT	CASSGSGQPQHF
NA	TRBJ2-1	TRBV6-5	TRBD2	TGTGCCAGCAGCCCGACTAGCCGTGAGCAGTTCTTC	CASSPTSREQFF
NA	TRBJ2-7	TRBV19	NA	TGTGCCAGTAGCCCATCCTCCAGCTCCTACGAGCAGTACTTC	CASSPSSSSYEQYF
NA	TRBJ2-3	TRBV6-1	TRBD1	TGTGCCAGCAGTGAGGGGACAGACGGCACAGATACGCAGTATTTT	CASSEGTDGTDTQYF
NA	TRBJ2-3	TRBV6-5	TRBD1	TGTGCCGCAAGGCCGGGACAGCAGAGCACAGATACGCAGTATTTT	CAARPGQQSTDTQYF
NA	TRBJ2-2	TRBV29-1	NA	TGCAGCGTGGGGGAATACACCGGGGAGCTGTTTTTT	CSVGEYTGELFF
NA	TRBJ2-3	TRBV30	TRBD1	TGTGCCTGGATGGACAGGGGCTCCACAGATACGCAGTATTTT	CAWMDRGSTDTQYF
NA	TRBJ2-5	TRBV4-3	NA	TGCGCCAGCAGCCAATCTTTCGGACTGGAAGAGACCCAGTACTTC	CASSQSFGLEETQYF
NA	TRBJ2-5	TRBV3-1	TRBD2	TGTGCCAGCAGCCAAGAGACCCCAGGCCTCCGGGGGGGCCCCCAAGAGACCCAGTACTTC	CASSQETPGLRGGPQETQYF
NA	TRBJ2-7	TRBV5-1	NA	TGCGCCAGCAGCCATGGACAGCTCTACGAGCAGTACTTC	CASSHGQLYEQYF
NA	TRBJ1-2	TRBV9	TRBD1	TGTGCCAGCAGCCAAACCGGGACAGGGAACTATGGCTACACCTTC	CASSQTGTGNYGYTF
NA	TRBJ2-5	TRBV6-5	TRBD2	TGTGCCAGCAGTCTACTAGCGGGGGGCTCCCGGGTGGAGACCCAGTACTTC	CASSLLAGGSRVETQYF
NA	TRBJ2-3	TRBV4-3	TRBD2	TGCGCCAGCAGCCAAGGACTAGCGGCGGCAGATACGCAGTATTTT	CASSQGLAAADTQYF